Only one count was recorded for the clone carrying this T cell receptor beta chain. Its antigen is not known. This entry comes from a study of naive and memory T cell subsets. V was trimmed by 6 bases and J by 6 bases, leaving 15 bases between them. CDR1 and CDR2 (germline): ENHRY, SYGVKD. CDR3 length: 13 residues. Amplification of ligated cDNA took four PCR rounds with SP2 and nested alpha and beta constant primers. MiXCR was run by TCRdb on the UMI-ligation and nested PCR reads, yielding one entry per CDR3 protein. The sample includes some 26,000 distinct CDR3 sequences, 5.2% of them seen just once. TCR cDNA received a 3' ligated oligonucleotide that carried a UMI. General observations from the study: Potentially, T cell activation and differentiation skew this RNA-based measurement.

Sequenced material: blood. The J gene is TRBJ2-7, the V gene TRBV10-3, with D possibly being TRBD1 or TRBD2 (5 bases each). The clonotype originates from an adult in good health. The CDR3 reads CAISTGGSVEQYF. The CDR3 nucleotides read TGTGCCATCAGCACAGGAGGTTCCGTCGAGCAGTACTTC.